This TCR beta chain was observed in a study of T cell responses to AZD1222 COVID-19 vaccine (TCRdb year 2021). Notes on the research overall: TCR sequencing covered fewer than 250 trial participants: 200 to 220 given two doses of AZD1222 and 26 given two doses of MenACWY control vaccine. Trial participants were enrolled by age into 18-55, 56-69 and 70-plus year subgroups, with 148, 28 and 57 TCR-sequenced participants respectively. Overall results and qualifications from the work: Participants were mostly white British, with more females than males. The authors suggested clonal diversity may have been underestimated. Conclusions about previously exposed vaccinees were limited because only six AZD1222 recipients were SARS-CoV-2 seropositive at baseline. The vaccine-associated CD4 TCRs covered the entire spike protein, and the dominant responses fell in regions 160-218 and 743-854. The 56-69-year group was small, and its depth increase did not reach significance, likely because of low power. Reportedly, almost half of the unique spike-specific TCRs recognized epitopes lying outside the regions that are mutated in the B.1.351 and B.1.1.7 variants. Because no day 14 peak-response samples were available, the repertoires could be characterized only after the peak T cell response. Spike-specific TCR breadth and depth rose significantly after two AZD1222 doses compared with day 0 and with MenACWY recipients.

The germline V gene (reference sequence) provides CDR1 LNHDA and CDR2 SQIVND. The trim is 4 bases for V and 7 bases for J, with a gap of 13 bases between the germline ends. Including the terminal cysteine and phenylalanine, the CDR3 comprises 13 residues. Only the CDR3 DNA stays, 39 bases, in frame from base 1. This specimen's time point label, interpreted: baseline before first vaccination. Explained via the paper, the treatment or condition label denotes: meningococcal conjugate vaccine given as trial control. Samples from vaccinated people were obtained from the UK trials COV001 and COV002, which included a single-blind randomized controlled phase 2/3 trial of AZD1222 (ChAdOx1 nCoV-19) in healthy adults. For TCRbeta chain sequencing, PBMC samples from trial participants were taken at day 0 and at day 28 after the second dose. The CDR3 regions of human TCRbeta chains were analyzed by immunosequencing. The paper's processing steps were these. TCRs in the repertoires were compared against a reference library of SARS-CoV-2-specific TCRs that had been generated with the MIRA antigen-specificity platform. Breadth was defined as the fraction of unique TCRs that were SARS-CoV-2-associated. Depth was defined as the fraction of total T cells that were SARS-CoV-2-associated. Using the MIRA data, every spike-specific TCR was mapped to the spike region that the TCR reacted to and assigned to either a CD4 or a CD8 class. Log10-transformed breadth and depth values were compared by one-way ANOVA with Sidak's multiple comparisons tests. The clones in this table, taken by TCRdb from immuneACCESS, are in-frame only. Not every clone is retained; where verified, under half of the shortfall comes from an unresolved V gene, and the cause of the rest is unknown. That table is the source of V, J and clone size, and D and trimming were worked out from the DNA. The sample records 60,000 to 100,000 clones, roughly 94% of which are singletons. Jointly, the top ten make up 7% to 8.5% of the sample.

To note about this clone: Its binding antigen is unknown. Per-base qualities were not stored, and no clone one base away is much larger.

The V gene is TRBV19 and the J gene is TRBJ1-2; the D segment could be TRBD1, given 6 matching bases. Here the sequenced sample was peripheral blood, taken on day 0 of MenACWY control vaccination. The source of this sequence is an adult in good health. CDR3 protein: CASSTRDTFGYTF. At the DNA level, the sequence is TGTGCCAGTAGTACCAGGGACACCTTTGGCTACACCTTC.